A selection of T cell receptor beta chains follows, all from one sample in a study of shared clonotypes between healthy human individuals. Clones were sequenced by immunoSEQ multiplex PCR, and TCRdb holds only the in-frame ones, with some missing. Of about 820,000 clones listed, 92% are singletons. Source material: naive CD8+ T cells sorted from blood. These receptors were obtained from a man aged 25-45 years in good health. Both conserved end residues are part of each CDR3. D genes are given only for firm matches. The size field is filled for only some rows; it gives once, few, many or a size class.

>TRBD2|TRBJ2-3|TRBV7-2|-
TGTGCCAGCAGCTCTTTAGCGGGAATGGGCACAGATACGCAGTATTTT
CASSSLAGMGTDTQYF
>TRBD1|TRBJ2-4|TRBV7-2|-
TGTGCCAGCAGCTGGGGGGGGCCGGGACAGGGAAACATTCAGTACTTC
CASSWGGPGQGNIQYF
>TRBD1|TRBJ2-3|TRBV4-3|-
TGCGCCAGCAGCCAAGATCCTCCCGGGACAGCTAGCACAGATACGCAGTATTTT
CASSQDPPGTASTDTQYF
>-|TRBJ2-3|TRBV11-1|-
TGTGCCAGCAGCTTAGAATCGGGGGGCCCTCGGAAAGATACGCAGTATTTT
CASSLESGGPRKDTQYF
>TRBD2|TRBJ2-1|TRBV30|-
TGTGCCTGGAGTGAAGGACTAGCTTACAATGAGCAGTTCTTC
CAWSEGLAYNEQFF
>-|TRBJ2-7|TRBV5-4|-
TGTGCCAGCAGTTACGACGGGGCTGTTTACTACGAGCAGTACTTC
CASSYDGAVYYEQYF
>-|TRBJ2-3|TRBV27|-
TGTGCCAGCAGTCACGGAGCACGGGGGAGTCGGACAGATACGCAGTATTTT
CASSHGARGSRTDTQYF
>-|TRBJ1-1|TRBV5-5|-
TGTGCCAGCAGCAAGGAGCAGGGTTGGGGCACTGAAGCTTTCTTT
CASSKEQGWGTEAFF
>TRBD1|TRBJ1-5|TRBV7-8|-
TGTGCCAGCAGCTTAGTTGGGACAGGGGAAGTCCAGCCCCAGCATTTT
CASSLVGTGEVQPQHF
>-|TRBJ2-1|TRBV25-1|-
TGTGCCAGCACGGACCGGACAACTGAGCAGTTCTTC
CASTDRTTEQFF
>TRBD1|TRBJ1-2|TRBV6-1|-
TGTGCCAGCAGTGAATTGGGGACAGGGTTCTACTATGGCTACACCTTC
CASSELGTGFYYGYTF
>-|TRBJ2-1|TRBV19|once
TGTGCCAGTACAAACAGCCTAAACAATGAGCAGTTCTTC
CASTNSLNNEQFF
>-|TRBJ2-2|TRBV11-2|-
TGTGCCAGCAGCGTAGGATCGGCAGCCTGGGAGCTGTTTTTT
CASSVGSAAWELFF
>-|TRBJ2-7|TRBV11-2|once
TGTGCCAGCAGCTTAATGCCTTACGAGCAGTACTTC
CASSLMPYEQYF
>TRBD1|TRBJ2-7|TRBV6-6|-
TGTGCCAGCAGTAAGGGGACAGGGTTAGTCTACGAGCAGTACTTC
CASSKGTGLVYEQYF
>-|TRBJ2-6|TRBV9|-
TGTGCCAGCAGCTTTGGGGTGTCTGGGGCCAACGTCCTGACTTTC
CASSFGVSGANVLTF
>TRBD2|TRBJ2-7|TRBV28|once
TGTGCCACCTCAGTTTATGGCACTAGCGGGACGAATACCTACGAGCAGTACTTC
CATSVYGTSGTNTYEQYF
>TRBD2|TRBJ2-3|TRBV7-9|-
TGTGCCAGCAGCCCGCTGTGGGGTGAAGTGGGACTAGTCACAGATACGCAGTATTTT
CASSPLWGEVGLVTDTQYF
>-|TRBJ2-1|TRBV19|-
TGTGCCAGTAGCGCAATGGACACCCACAATGAGCAGTTCTTC
CASSAMDTHNEQFF
>-|TRBJ2-7|TRBV27|-
TGTGCCAGCGGCTCATTGGTAGCGAACTACGAGCAGTACTTC
CASGSLVANYEQYF
>-|TRBJ2-2|TRBV11-3|-
TGTGCCAGCAGCCTAGGGGTCACCGGGGAGCTGTTTTTT
CASSLGVTGELFF
>TRBD2|TRBJ2-7|TRBV2|once
TGTGCCAGCAGTGATGGTTCTAGCGGGAGAACCTACGAGCAGTACTTC
CASSDGSSGRTYEQYF
>-|TRBJ1-2|TRBV29-1|-
TGCAGCGTTGAGACAAACTATGGCTACACCTTC
CSVETNYGYTF
>-|TRBJ2-3|TRBV7-6|-
TGTGCCAGCAGCTTAGATTGGGGTTCCCGGGATACGCAGTATTTT
CASSLDWGSRDTQYF
>-|TRBJ2-1|TRBV9|-
TGTGCCAGCAGCGTAGTGGTTGGATGGGAGCAGTTCTTC
CASSVVVGWEQFF
>TRBD1|TRBJ1-3|TRBV14|-
TGTGCCAGCAGCCGCCCGGAGGGGGCCCGGTCGAACACCATATATTTT
CASSRPEGARSNTIYF
>-|TRBJ2-7|TRBV29-1|-
TGCAGCGTTGATCAGGCCACCGGGGTGAACGAGCAGTACTTC
CSVDQATGVNEQYF
>-|TRBJ2-5|TRBV7-6|-
TGTGCCAGCAGCTTAGAGGACGGCTTCCAAGAGACCCAGTACTTC
CASSLEDGFQETQYF
>-|TRBJ2-7|TRBV4-1|-
TGCGCCAGCAGCCAAGTTACGGGGGGCCCGTCCTACGAGCAGTACTTC
CASSQVTGGPSYEQYF
>-|TRBJ2-7|TRBV7-9|-
TGTGCCAGCAGCTCCGAAAACCCCTGGGGAAACTACGAGCAGTACTTC
CASSSENPWGNYEQYF